These 16 T cell receptor beta chains originate from one sample sequenced in a study of CD8+CD57+ T cells in acquired aplastic anemia. Profiles of TCR beta VDJ and CDR3 were generated from a genomic DNA template. Via MiXCR, TCRdb re-called the reads, giving one row per CDR3 protein. The sample includes 150,000 or so distinct CDR3 sequences, around 52% of them seen just once. The sequenced patients had an expansion of CD8+CD57+ cells seen by flow cytometry. The source material was sorted CD4+, CD8+, or CD8+CD57+ T cells (not recorded which) from PBMCs. All receptors come from a human donor with aplastic anemia.

This clonotype was picked up a small number of times. The chain joins TRBV27 to TRBJ1-3; a possible D gene is TRBD1 (6 bases). Germline V gives CDR1 MNHEY, CDR2 SMNVEV (reference sequence). The CDR3 consists of 14 residues. With 0 bases removed from V and 4 bases from J, the gap between germline ends came to 7 bases. The CDR3 region has the DNA TGTGCCAGCAGTTTATCACAGGGCGGAAACACCATATATTTT. Amino acids: CASSLSQGGNTIYF.

The chain has TRBV20-1 and TRBJ2-5; D remains ambiguous. CDR1 DFQATT and CDR2 SNEGSKA come from the germline V gene (reference sequence). The CDR3 extends over 14 amino acids. CDR3 in amino acids: CSSEEGIQRKTQYF. The CDR3, as DNA: TGCAGCAGTGAGGAAGGGATTCAACGGAAGACCCAGTACTTC.

This clonotype was seen many times. The gene calls are TRBV12-3 or TRBV12-4 and TRBJ1-1; no definite D call. This CDR3 region has 12 residues. With 7 bases removed from V and 1 base from J, the gap between germline ends came to 7 bases. The CDR3 spells CASTDSNTEAFF. CDR3 bases: TGTGCCAGCACGGACTCGAACACTGAAGCTTTCTTT.

This clonotype was observed at least ten times. This chain joins TRBV19 and TRBJ2-7; the match to TRBD1 covers 8 bases. The CDR3 is 16 residues long. The V segment lost 5 bases and the J segment 4 bases; nucleotides outside the gene matches: 13. Germline loops: CDR1 LNHDA, CDR2 SQIVND (reference sequence). This CDR3 is CASSRGDQGALYEQYF. The CDR3 DNA reads as TGTGCCAGTAGTCGTGGTGATCAGGGGGCTTTATACGAGCAGTACTTC. The complete variable domain, with remaining parts taken from reference TRBV19 and TRBJ2-7, reads DGGITQSPKYLFRKEGQNVTLSCEQNLNHDAMYWYRQDPGQGLRLIYYSQIVNDFQKGDIAEGYSVSREKKESFPLTVTSAQKNPTAFYLCASSRGDQGALYEQYFGPGTRLTVT.

In this sample, this clonotype turned up many times. The genes are TRBV19 and TRBJ2-1; 8 nucleotides match TRBD1. Germline CDR1 is LNHDA and CDR2 is SQIVND (reference sequence). The junction had 6 bases not matched to a gene; V was cut back by 7 bases and J by 1 base. CDR3 length: 15 residues. The CDR3 bases are TGTGCCAGTACCAGGGGGACAGGATCCTACAATGAGCAGTTCTTC. This translates into CASTRGTGSYNEQFF.

The CDR3 nucleotides are TGTGCCAGCAGTTTGTGGGGAGGGGACTATGGCTACACCTTC. This sequence encodes CASSLWGGDYGYTF. This sequence joins TRBV12-3 or TRBV12-4 and TRBJ1-2; D may be TRBD1 (5 bases). The CDR3 covers 14 residues. The V end was cut by 3 bases, the J end by 3 bases, with 11 bases between.

J is TRBJ2-7 and V is TRBV24-1; 8 positions match TRBD1. The length of the CDR3 is 15 residues. From germline, CDR1 is KGHDR and CDR2 SFDVKD. The V gene end was trimmed by 3 bases and the J gene end by 1 base; junction bases not matched to a gene: 4. CDR3 residues: CATSDPGTGSYEQYF. The CDR3 DNA reads as TGTGCCACCAGTGATCCCGGGACAGGTTCCTACGAGCAGTACTTC.

The chain couples TRBV7-6 to TRBJ2-1, with TRBD1 matching 7 bases. After removal of 5 bases from V and 5 bases from J, the junction contained 9 bases not matched to a gene. Germline lookup yields CDR1 SGHVS and CDR2 FNYEAQ. The CDR3 has 15 amino acids. CDR3 residues: CASSRDRAGHNEQFF. CDR3 nucleotides: TGTGCCAGCAGCCGCGACAGGGCAGGGCACAATGAGCAGTTCTTC. Full variable domain (outside the CDR3, taken from reference TRBV7-6 and TRBJ2-1): GAGVSQSPRYKVTKRGQDVALRCDPISGHVSLYWYRQALGQGPEFLTYFNYEAQQDKSGLPNDRFSAERPEGSISTLTIQRTEQRDSAMYRCASSRDRAGHNEQFFGPGTRLTVL.

To note about this clonotype: A read error is possible here, since a much larger clone lies one base away. The gene calls are TRBV30 and TRBJ2-7; 8 nucleotides match TRBD1. CDR1 and CDR2 from the germline V gene are GTSNPN and SVGIG (reference sequence). This CDR3 has 10 residues. CDR3 amino acids: CACGQGEQCF. The CDR3 DNA follows: TGTGCCTGCGGACAGGGCGAGCAGTGCTTC.

This chain uses TRBV20-1 with TRBJ2-1; 12 bases are shared with TRBD2. This CDR3 has 14 residues. Unmatched junction bases numbered 6, after V lost 5 bases and J lost 7 bases. Per the germline V gene, CDR1 is DFQATT and CDR2 is SNEGSKA (reference sequence). CDR3 nucleotides: TGCAGTGCTCCTCGACTAGCGGGGGATAATGAGCAGTTCTTC. Translating it yields CSAPRLAGDNEQFF.

In the case of this clonotype: A read error is possible here, since a much larger clone lies one base away. It is likely a read error, because the conserved phenylalanine at the end of the CDR3 is missing. The V call is TRBV11-3, the J call TRBJ2-7; D is unclear. CDR1 and CDR2 from the germline V gene are SGHNT and YENEEA. This CDR3 contains 15 residues. The V end lost 5 bases, the J end lost 1 base, and 15 bases lay between the germline ends. The CDR3 reads CASSTGDIASYEQYL. CDR3 in DNA: TGTGCCAGCAGCACCGGTGATATTGCTTCCTACGAGCAGTACCTC.

The chain joins TRBV10-3 to TRBJ2-4, with TRBD2 matching 9 bases. The CDR3 runs 15 residues. CDR1 and CDR2 from the germline V gene are ENHRY and SYGVKD. With 2 bases clipped from V and 8 bases from J, the junction kept 7 bases outside the gene matches. The CDR3 protein is CAISEAGGRRDIQYF. CDR3 nucleotide sequence: TGTGCCATCAGTGAGGCGGGGGGGCGGCGGGACATTCAGTACTTC.

This clonotype was picked up a small number of times. V gene TRBV30 combines with J gene TRBJ2-7, with 15 positions matching TRBD2. This CDR3 contains 15 residues. V gave up 3 bases and J gave up 3 bases; unmatched junction bases: 3. Germline lookup yields CDR1 GTSNPN and CDR2 SVGIG (reference sequence). CDR3 sequence reads: CAWRGTSGRYYEQYF. In DNA form, the CDR3 reads TGTGCCTGGAGGGGGACTAGCGGGAGGTACTACGAGCAGTACTTC.

This chain links TRBV20-1 with TRBJ2-5, with 7 bases identical to TRBD2. CDR3 length: 15 residues. Germline V gene lookup returns CDR1 DFQATT and CDR2 SNEGSKA (reference sequence). V trimming: 2 bases; J trimming: 1 base; junction bases outside the gene matches: 7. CDR3: CSARSASGTQETQYF. DNA of the CDR3: TGCAGTGCTAGATCGGCTAGCGGTACCCAAGAGACCCAGTACTTC.

This clonotype was recorded once. The chain uses TRBV11-2 and TRBJ2-3, with 8 positions matching TRBD2. Looked up from germline, CDR1 is SGHAT and CDR2 is FQNNGV. The CDR3 consists of 15 residues. V gave up 5 bases and J gave up 4 bases; unmatched junction bases: 8. CDR3 bases: TGTGCCAGCAGCCCCCGGGGGGGAGTGGCAGATACGCAGTATTTT. It encodes CASSPRGGVADTQYF.

This clonotype turned up a few times. The chain combines TRBV30 with TRBJ2-5, with D perhaps matching TRBD2 (6 bases). V lost 1 base, J lost 3 bases, and 15 bases lay in between. This CDR3 is built from 15 residues. In germline, CDR1 is GTSNPN, CDR2 SVGIG (reference sequence). The CDR3 bases are TGTGCCTGGAGTGCCCCCCCCGGCGGGAAAGAGACCCAGTACTTC. It translates to CAWSAPPGGKETQYF.